Listed below are T cell receptor beta chains from one sample, sequenced in a study of blood T cell repertoires in COVID-19. Libraries were prepared by immunoSEQ multiplex PCR; TCRdb keeps only in-frame clonotypes and omits some of them. This table has 300,000 or so clones, about 89% appearing once. Sequences were obtained from peripheral blood. These receptor sequences come from a middle-aged woman who had recovered from COVID-19. The CDR3 runs from the conserved cysteine through the conserved F or W. D genes are given only for firm matches. Rows give clone size only sometimes, using once, few, many, or a class for an expanded clone.

v_call	d_call	clone_size	j_call	cdr3_aa	cdr3_nt
TRBV2	.	.	TRBJ2-7	CASSEAIGEVYEQYF	TGTGCCAGCAGTGAAGCGATCGGGGAAGTCTACGAGCAGTACTTC
TRBV12-5	.	.	TRBJ2-7	CASGREFYEQYF	TGTGCTAGTGGACGGGAGTTTTACGAGCAGTACTTC
TRBV7-8	.	once	TRBJ1-2	CASSPGGEIQGPNYGYTF	TGTGCCAGCAGCCCCGGGGGGGAGATACAGGGACCTAACTATGGCTACACCTTC
TRBV6-5	.	once	TRBJ1-2	CASSYSAGNLGGYTF	TGTGCCAGCAGTTACTCCGCCGGGAATTTGGGAGGCTACACCTTC
TRBV27	TRBD1	.	TRBJ1-2	CASSRPGQGPYGYTF	TGTGCCAGCAGTCGCCCGGGACAGGGACCGTATGGCTACACCTTC
TRBV9	TRBD1	.	TRBJ1-4	CASSVVSGQEDGKLFF	TGTGCCAGCAGCGTAGTGTCGGGACAGGAGGATGGGAAACTGTTTTTT
TRBV30	.	.	TRBJ2-1	CAWSSRTGGVTFF	TGTGCCTGGAGTTCTCGGACTGGAGGGGTTACATTCTTC
TRBV5-5	.	.	TRBJ2-3	CASSLAVGTDTQYF	TGTGCCAGCAGCTTGGCGGTGGGCACAGATACGCAGTATTTT
TRBV4-1	TRBD2	.	TRBJ2-3	CASSQDYGGGVRDTQYF	TGCGCCAGCAGCCAAGATTATGGGGGAGGGGTGCGCGATACGCAGTATTTT
TRBV27	TRBD2	once	TRBJ2-1	CASSLSQRGGRDEQFF	TGTGCCAGCAGTTTATCGCAGCGGGGGGGCCGGGATGAGCAGTTCTTC
TRBV27	.	.	TRBJ1-1	CASRMYRANTEAFF	TGTGCCAGCAGAATGTACAGGGCCAACACTGAAGCTTTCTTT
TRBV19	.	.	TRBJ1-5	CASSVRIRGLNQPQHF	TGTGCCAGTAGTGTTCGAATCAGGGGCCTCAATCAGCCCCAGCATTTT
TRBV30	TRBD1	few	TRBJ1-4	CAFRQGFREKLFF	TGTGCCTTCCGACAGGGCTTTAGAGAAAAACTGTTTTTT
TRBV6-5	.	.	TRBJ2-7	CASISGVNEQYF	TGTGCCAGCATTAGCGGAGTGAACGAGCAGTACTTC
TRBV5-1	.	.	TRBJ2-5	CASSSAGETQYF	TGCGCCAGCAGCTCGGCCGGGGAGACCCAGTACTTC
TRBV4-3	.	.	TRBJ2-2	CASSPEGPRADTGELFF	TGCGCCAGCAGCCCAGAAGGTCCGCGGGCGGACACCGGGGAGCTGTTTTTT
TRBV7-2	.	.	TRBJ1-2	CASSQGPRGSHYGYTF	TGTGCCAGCAGCCAGGGCCCCAGGGGCAGCCACTATGGCTACACCTTC
TRBV18	.	.	TRBJ1-4	CASSPARFTGGEKLFF	TGTGCCAGCTCACCCGCCAGATTTACGGGAGGGGAAAAACTGTTTTTT
TRBV7-9	TRBD1	.	TRBJ1-5	CASSRWTGASNQPQHF	TGTGCCAGCAGCCGGTGGACAGGAGCTAGCAATCAGCCCCAGCATTTT
TRBV2	.	.	TRBJ2-1	CASTSQGKRYEQFF	TGTGCCAGCACCAGTCAGGGGAAGAGGTATGAGCAGTTCTTC
TRBV25-1	.	.	TRBJ2-5	CASSDRHYQETQYF	TGTGCCAGCAGTGACAGGCATTACCAAGAGACCCAGTACTTC
TRBV7-3	.	.	TRBJ2-3	CASSLMGGNADTQYF	TGTGCCAGCAGCTTAATGGGCGGGAACGCAGATACGCAGTATTTT
TRBV19	.	once	TRBJ1-3	CASSIFGSGNTIYF	TGTGCCAGTAGTATATTCGGCTCTGGAAACACCATATATTTT
TRBV10-3	.	.	TRBJ1-2	CAIRGGVRYGYTF	TGTGCCATCAGGGGGGGGGTTCGCTATGGCTACACCTTC
TRBV9	TRBD2	.	TRBJ2-1	CASSISSGGAYNEQFF	TGTGCCAGCAGCATCTCTAGCGGGGGGGCCTACAATGAGCAGTTCTTC
TRBV19	TRBD1	.	TRBJ2-5	CASSIDRGSETQYF	TGTGCCAGTAGTATAGACAGGGGGTCAGAGACCCAGTACTTC
TRBV15	TRBD2	.	TRBJ2-1	CATSRVRGATRRFNEQFF	TGTGCCACCAGCAGAGTGCGGGGGGCAACCAGGCGTTTTAATGAGCAGTTCTTC
TRBV5-1	.	.	TRBJ2-2	CASSFDGGTGELFF	TGCGCCAGCAGCTTTGACGGGGGAACCGGGGAGCTGTTTTTT
TRBV19	.	.	TRBJ1-2	CASRSLGYTF	TGTGCCAGTAGGTCCCTAGGCTACACCTTC
TRBV18	.	once	TRBJ1-1	CASSSWTGTEAFF	TGTGCCAGCTCATCTTGGACGGGAACTGAAGCTTTCTTT
TRBV4-3	.	.	TRBJ1-1	CASSHSLDTEAFF	TGCGCCAGCAGCCATAGCTTGGACACTGAAGCTTTCTTT
TRBV15	.	.	TRBJ1-1	CATSRDLWQNTEAFF	TGTGCCACCAGCAGAGATCTGTGGCAGAACACTGAAGCTTTCTTT
TRBV19	TRBD1	.	TRBJ1-1	CASSIVRGQGATNTEAFF	TGTGCCAGTAGTATAGTCCGGGGACAGGGGGCTACAAACACTGAAGCTTTCTTT
TRBV10-3	.	.	TRBJ2-2	CGSGKVAGELFF	TGTGGGTCAGGGAAGGTTGCCGGGGAGCTGTTTTTT
TRBV5-5	TRBD1	.	TRBJ2-5	CASRPLDRGQETQYF	TGTGCCAGCAGACCCCTCGACAGGGGCCAAGAGACCCAGTACTTC
TRBV19	.	.	TRBJ1-1	CASSILGGGTDRDTEAFF	TGTGCCAGTAGTATCCTAGGGGGGGGCACCGACCGGGACACTGAAGCTTTCTTT
TRBV7-9	.	.	TRBJ1-1	CASSPGVGYTEAFF	TGTGCCAGCAGTCCAGGCGTTGGGTACACTGAAGCTTTCTTT
TRBV20-1	TRBD1	.	TRBJ2-1	CSASNAGGRGTPNEQFF	TGCAGTGCTAGTAATGCTGGAGGCAGGGGGACCCCCAATGAGCAGTTCTTC
TRBV5-6	TRBD2	.	TRBJ2-5	CASSPPGGGEETQYF	TGTGCCAGCAGCCCCCCTGGCGGGGGGGAAGAGACCCAGTACTTC
TRBV6-5	.	.	TRBJ1-3	CASSYLGDTIYF	TGTGCCAGCAGTTACTTGGGAGACACCATATATTTT
TRBV10-3	.	.	TRBJ1-2	CATMEGEGYGYTF	TGTGCCACAATGGAGGGGGAGGGATATGGCTACACCTTC
TRBV6-5	.	once	TRBJ1-1	CASKETIHTEAFF	TGTGCCAGCAAGGAGACCATACACACTGAAGCTTTCTTT